What follows describes a single T cell receptor beta chain. This receptor's antigen is unknown. No base quality information exists; no much larger clone differs at one position. The trial excluded patients who had a history of autoimmune disease or who were on systemic immunosuppression. In every dose cohort, peripheral blood was drawn for TCR sequencing at baseline, cycle 4 day 1, and cycle 7 day 1. The samples were taken from a phase I, first-in-human, multicenter, open-label dose-escalation trial of ivuxolimab. Adults with locally advanced or metastatic melanoma, renal cell carcinoma, hepatocellular carcinoma or head and neck squamous cell carcinoma were enrolled in the trial. Before TCR sequencing, CD4+ and CD8+ T cells were separately sorted from peripheral blood. V lost 3 bases and J lost 8 bases, and the count of bases not matched to a germline gene is 13. The CDR3 starts with the cysteine, ends with the phenylalanine, and has 16 residues. The only DNA kept is the CDR3, 48 bases in frame from the first base. According to the germline V gene, CDR1 reads MDHEN and CDR2 reads SYDVKM.

These data originate in a study of OX40 agonist ivuxolimab in advanced cancers. Some background on the complete study: Ivuxolimab was a fully human IgG2 agonistic monoclonal antibody targeting the costimulatory receptor OX40 (CD134). Partial responses were achieved by three dose-escalation patients, of whom one had hepatocellular carcinoma and two had cutaneous melanoma. Peripheral TCRbeta sequencing aimed to test whether ivuxolimab altered TCR sequence diversity and caused clonal T-cell expansion. Intravenous ivuxolimab was administered to patients every 2 weeks at six dose levels: 0.01, 0.1, 0.3, 1.5, 3 and 10 mg/kg. Patients were allowed to have had prior anti-PD-1, anti-PD-L1 or anti-CTLA-4 therapy, and approximately 40% of the dose-escalation patients had been treated with checkpoint inhibitors. Of the approximately 50 dose-escalation patients, hepatocellular carcinoma was present in around 20, melanoma in around 15, renal cell carcinoma in 9 and head and neck cancer in 9. In the dose-escalation cohort, approximately 82% of patients were male, and the mean age was approximately 60 years with a range of roughly 23 to 79. The monotherapy dose-escalation portion (N of about 50 patients) of the phase I ivuxolimab trial is reported in the paper. Overall results and qualifications from the work: Low levels of normalized T-cell clonal expansion were also seen in some nonresponding patients. In the 0.1-3.0 mg/kg groups, partial responders had among the lowest normalized peripheral clonal expansion, particularly in CD8+ T cells. The antigen specificity of the clonally expanded peripheral T cells was not determined. After ivuxolimab, CD8+ T cells had more expanded clones than CD4+ T cells on average. At doses of 0.1 to 3.0 mg/kg, clonal expansion of both CD4+ and CD8+ blood T cells was observed from baseline to week 6.

Genomic DNA was isolated from the sorted cells so that the TCRbeta CDR3 region could be sequenced. The immunoSEQ Assay was used to sequence the TCRbeta CDR3 regions. As stored in TCRdb, this immuneACCESS dataset retains in-frame rearrangements with V and J assigned. A fraction of the clones does not appear; measured against another copy, unresolved V genes explain less than half of the discrepancy, and the remainder lacks a known reason. Across this sample there are some 58,000 clones, with 88% seen only once. Around 0.76% of the sample goes to the ten largest clones. The clonotype originates from an adult with an advanced solid tumor such as melanoma, head and neck, liver or kidney cancer. Here the chain combines TRBV28 and TRBJ2-7, and 10 bases in between align with TRBD2. This material consisted of CD4+ or CD8+ T cells sorted from blood, taken in a trial of the OX40 agonist ivuxolimab. The DNA sequence follows: TGTGCCAGCAGTTTCCTTTCCCAGCGGGAGGGCGGGAAGCAGTACTTC. The resulting protein is CASSFLSQREGGKQYF. Where the CDR3 stops, the reference TRBV28 and TRBJ2-7 genes take over; the full variable domain is DVKVTQSSRYLVKRTGEKVFLECVQDMDHENMFWYRQDPGLGLRLIYFSYDVKMKEKGDIPEGYSVSREKKERFSLILESASTNQTSMYLCASSFLSQREGGKQYFGPGTRLTVT.